The 11 T cell receptor beta chains below all came from one sample that was sequenced in a study of PD-1 blockade in classical Hodgkin lymphoma. Patients all relapsed after autologous stem cell transplantation, and there was variation in brentuximab vedotin exposure. Produced via immunoSEQ multiplex PCR; TCRdb's table is partial and in-frame only. The sample carries fewer than 110,000 clones, more than 85% recorded once. Source: peripheral blood mononuclear cells (PBMCs), taken before the second cycle of nivolumab. The receptors derive from a human donor with classical Hodgkin lymphoma.

The V and J genes are TRBV14 and TRBJ2-7, with D tentatively TRBD2 (5 bases). Trimming pared 2 bases from V and 5 bases from J, leaving 19 bases between. CDR3 size: 16 residues. Per germline, CDR1 SGHDN and CDR2 FVKESK. The CDR3 bases are TGTGCCAGCAGCCAATGGGTCGCAGGACTTTACCACGAGCAGTACTTC. Encoded protein: CASSQWVAGLYHEQYF.

The DNA for the CDR3 is TGTGCCAGCAGCCCGGGACAGGGGGAATCACCCCTCCACTTT. Its translation is CASSPGQGESPLHF. The rearrangement uses TRBV7-2 and TRBJ1-6, with 11 nucleotides matching TRBD1. The CDR3 consists of 14 residues. Trimming cost V 5 bases and J 10 bases; bases outside gene matches: 4. CDR1 is SGHTA, CDR2 FQGNSA, per germline. The entire variable domain, with the rest obtained from reference TRBV7-2 and TRBJ1-6, is as follows: GAGVSQSPSNKVTEKGKDVELRCDPISGHTALYWYRQSLGQGLEFLIYFQGNSAPDKSGLPSDRFSAERTGGSVSTLTIQRTQQEDSAVYLCASSPGQGESPLHFGNGTRLTVT.

The chain recombines TRBV9 with TRBJ1-4; D gene unclear. The CDR3 sequence is 13 residues long. Deletions cut 3 bases from V and 5 bases from J, with 8 bases between. CDR1 is SGDLS, CDR2 YYNGEE, per germline. CDR3 protein: CASSATLNEKLFF. The CDR3 nucleotides read TGTGCCAGCAGCGCGACACTAAATGAAAAACTGTTTTTT.

V is TRBV18 and J is TRBJ1-1; D unclear. Germline-derived CDR1 and CDR2 are KGHSH and LQKENI. The V end was cut by 6 bases, the J end by 0 bases, with 8 bases between. This CDR3 is built from 13 residues. CDR3 region: CASSPAVNTEAFF. The CDR3 DNA reads TGTGCCAGCTCTCCGGCCGTGAACACTGAAGCTTTCTTT.

The chain is built from TRBV19 and TRBJ2-1; D tentatively reads TRBD1 or TRBD2 (6 bases each). Germline lookup yields CDR1 LNHDA and CDR2 SQIVND (reference sequence). Between the trimmed V and J ends, which lost 3 bases and 0 bases, there was a span of 12 bases. CDR3 size: 16 residues. The CDR3 DNA reads TGTGCCAGTAGTATTGGAGGGGGACTCTCCTACAATGAGCAGTTCTTC. Its protein product is CASSIGGGLSYNEQFF.

This chain joins TRBV4-3 and TRBJ1-1; 9 nucleotides line up with TRBD1. The trim removed 0 bases at V and 5 bases at J, leaving 4 bases unmatched. Germline V gene lookup returns CDR1 LGHNA and CDR2 YSLEER. The CDR3 sequence is 15 residues long. The CDR3 bases are TGCGCCAGCAGCCAAGAGACAGGGGGAGGGACTGAAGCTTTCTTT. Its protein product is CASSQETGGGTEAFF.

This rearrangement joins TRBV7-9 to TRBJ2-7; 13 bases map to TRBD2. This CDR3 is built from 18 residues. Per the germline V gene, CDR1 is SEHNR and CDR2 is FQNEAQ (reference sequence). Unmatched junction bases numbered 6, after V lost 1 base and J lost 0 bases. CDR3 residues: CASSLGTSGGLSSYEQYF. Written as DNA, the CDR3 is TGTGCCAGCAGCTTAGGGACTAGCGGGGGCCTGAGCTCCTACGAGCAGTACTTC.

About this clone itself: The DNA is left out, because the CDR3 cannot be placed on it with certainty; the CDR3 is given as TCRdb lists it. The V and J genes are TRBV19 and TRBJ1-2; the table's D call TRBD1 went unverified against the DNA. Including both end residues, the CDR3 is 18 amino acids long. Germline V lookup: CDR1 LNHDA, CDR2 SQIVND (reference sequence). The CDR3: CASSSDSYGYTFVGGYTF.

This clone was observed once. V usage is TRBV4-3 and J usage is TRBJ1-5; D remains unclear. Trimming removed 0 bases from V and 9 bases from J, with 15 bases in between. CDR1 LGHNA and CDR2 YSLEER come from the germline V gene. The CDR3 consists of 15 residues. The CDR3 DNA sequence: TGCGCCAGCAGCCAAGACCTGGATCCCACTCGGCCCCAGCATTTT. Its translation is CASSQDLDPTRPQHF.

The chain joins TRBV10-3 to TRBJ2-7, with D possibly being TRBD1 (5 bases). CDR1 and CDR2 (germline): ENHRY, SYGVKD. This CDR3 spans 13 amino acids. Trimming took 7 bases from V and 0 from J, leaving 10 bases between them. This CDR3 reads CAITEDTSYEQYF. CDR3 nucleotides: TGTGCCATCACCGAGGACACCTCCTACGAGCAGTACTTC.

The table lists this clone with a count of one. The V call is TRBV7-2, the J call TRBJ1-4; D uncertain. Trimming removed 0 bases at V and 4 bases at J, with 6 bases between. The germline gives CDR1 SGHTA, CDR2 FQGNSA. The CDR3 runs to 14 residues. The CDR3 reads CASSLAGDNEKLFF. The CDR3 coding sequence is TGTGCCAGCAGCTTAGCGGGCGATAATGAAAAACTGTTTTTT.